These 16 T cell receptor beta chains originate from one sample sequenced in a study of early T cells in non-severe SARS-CoV-2 infection. MiXCR was run by TCRdb on the 5' RACE reads, yielding one entry per CDR3 protein. The sample records about 83,000 distinct CDR3 sequences, about 9.4% being singletons. This material consisted of whole blood, taken at baseline. These receptors were taken from an adult who was a healthcare worker with PCR-confirmed SARS-CoV-2 infection or an uninfected control (not recorded which).

In its sample, this clonotype was seen many times. The genes are TRBV10-2 and TRBJ1-2; D call uncertain. The germline V gene encodes CDR1 WSHSY and CDR2 SAAADI. The CDR3 has 14 residues. The ends were cut back, 0 bases at V and 2 bases at J, with 7 bases in the middle. CDR3 sequence (DNA): TGCGCCAGCAGTGAGTCTTGGGAAAACTATGGCTACACCTTC. Protein product: CASSESWENYGYTF.

This clonotype appeared many times. The chain links TRBV5-1 to TRBJ2-1; 10 bases fit TRBD2. Trimming cost V 3 bases and J 0 bases; bases outside gene matches: 6. The germline CDR1 and CDR2 sequences are SGHRS and YFSETQ. This CDR3 has 17 residues. The CDR3 DNA is TGCGCCAGCAGCTATCTAGCGGGAGTGGGCTCCTACAATGAGCAGTTCTTC. Residues: CASSYLAGVGSYNEQFF.

This clonotype has at least ten counts. The chain recombines TRBV20-1 with TRBJ2-3; 7 nucleotides agree with TRBD1. The V gene's germline CDR1 is DFQATT and CDR2 SNEGSKA (reference sequence). With V trimmed by 4 bases and J by 4 bases, 5 bases remained unmatched. This CDR3 contains 13 residues. CDR3 DNA sequence: TGCAGTGCTACACAGGGGAGTTCAGATACGCAGTATTTT. It yields the protein CSATQGSSDTQYF.

This clonotype turned up a few times. The rearrangement links TRBV5-1 to TRBJ2-7; maybe TRBD2 (6 bases). CDR1 is SGHRS and CDR2 is YFSETQ in the germline V gene. The V end was cut by 5 bases, the J end by 4 bases, with 16 bases between. The CDR3 has 14 residues. This chain's CDR3 is CASRKGAGQYEQYF. The CDR3 DNA reads TGCGCCAGCAGGAAGGGAGCGGGCCAGTACGAGCAGTACTTC.

This clonotype came up many times. This chain links TRBV5-1 with TRBJ2-3; 12 bases fit TRBD2. The CDR3 loop spans 15 amino acids. Germline V gene data show CDR1 as SGHRS and CDR2 as YFSETQ. J gave up 6 bases and V 0 bases, and 2 bases lay outside the gene matches. The CDR3 nucleotides read TGCGCCAGCAGCTTGGCTAGCGGGAGGGCCGATACGCAGTATTTT. The encoded protein is CASSLASGRADTQYF.

The chain joins TRBV20-1 to TRBJ2-2; the match to TRBD2 covers 8 bases. CDR3 length: 14 residues. CDR1 is DFQATT and CDR2 is SNEGSKA in the germline V gene (reference sequence). Germline trimming cut 6 bases from V and 6 bases from J; bases unmatched to any gene: 9. CDR3 nucleotide sequence: TGCAGTGCCCCGGGACTAGGAGGCGCCGGGGAGCTGTTTTTT. Its protein is CSAPGLGGAGELFF.

This clonotype was seen at least ten times. The V gene is TRBV13, the J gene TRBJ2-3, with 8 bases that match TRBD2. The CDR3 is made up of 14 amino acids. CDR1 and CDR2 from the germline V gene are PRHDT and FYEKMQ (reference sequence). V dropped 5 bases and J dropped 6; count of bases not matched to a gene: 7. CDR3 sequence: CASSPRLASDTQYF. DNA for the CDR3: TGTGCCAGCAGCCCAAGACTAGCGAGCGATACGCAGTATTTT.

Of note for this clonotype: The junction departs from germline at one end; a sequencing error may be responsible. V and J are TRBV12-3 or TRBV12-4 and TRBJ1-5; D is unclear. The CDR3 is 14 amino acids. The CDR3 DNA follows: TGTGCCAGCAGCCCAAACCCGGTCCGGCAGCCCCTTGCTTTT. Translating it yields CASSPNPVRQPLAF.

In this sample, this clonotype turned up a few times. V usage is TRBV7-6 and J usage is TRBJ2-5; 7 nucleotides agree with TRBD2. J lost 0 bases, V lost 11 bases, and 9 bases had no gene match. CDR1 and CDR2 from the germline V gene are SGHVS and FNYEAQ. The length of the CDR3 is 14 residues. The DNA for the CDR3 is TGTGCCGTCAAGCGGGAACCGTACCAAGAGACCCAGTACTTC. This gives the protein CAVKREPYQETQYF. The full variable domain, rest sourced from reference TRBV7-6 and TRBJ2-5, is GAGVSQSPRYKVTKRGQDVALRCDPISGHVSLYWYRQALGQGPEFLTYFNYEAQQDKSGLPNDRFSAERPEGSISTLTIQRTEQRDSAMYRCAVKREPYQETQYFGPGTRLLVL.

The chain recombines TRBV6-1 with TRBJ2-7; D is unresolved. The CDR3 spans 13 residues. Germline V CDR1 and CDR2: MNHNS, SASEGT. The germline V and J ends were trimmed by 5 bases and 2 bases, with 10 bases remaining between them. The DNA for the CDR3 is TGTGCCAGCAGTCAGACGGTTCCCTACGAGCAGTACTTC. The encoded protein is CASSQTVPYEQYF.

This clonotype was seen a few times. This chain connects TRBV12-3 or TRBV12-4 to TRBJ2-5, with 8 bases identical to TRBD1. The CDR3 consists of 13 residues. V gave up 6 bases and J gave up 2 bases; unmatched junction bases: 2. In nucleotides, the CDR3 is TGTGCCAGCAGGCGGACAGGGCAAGAGACCCAGTACTTC. Protein product: CASRRTGQETQYF.

By sample share, this clonotype is medium-sized. The chain combines TRBV12-3 or TRBV12-4 with TRBJ2-2; D unclear. V lost 5 bases and J lost 8, with 6 bases in between. CDR3 length: 11 residues. CDR3 region: CASSRTGELFF. CDR3 DNA: TGTGCCAGCAGTCGGACGGGGGAGCTGTTTTTT.

This clonotype was seen a few times. The V gene is TRBV1, the J gene TRBJ2-5. TRBV1 is termed a pseudogene. CDR3 size: 14 residues. In DNA, the CDR3 is TGCACCAGCAGCCAAGACTGCCGTCAAGAGACCCAGTACTTC. Translating it yields CTSSQDCRQETQYF.

This clonotype was seen a few times. The chain combines TRBV7-2 with TRBJ2-7, with D unresolved. V gave up 1 base and J gave up 0 bases, with 7 bases separating them. The CDR3 spans 14 residues. Germline CDR1 and CDR2: SGHTA and FQGNSA. The DNA for the CDR3 is TGTGCCAGCAGCTTAGAACGTTTCTCCTACGAGCAGTACTTC. This translates into CASSLERFSYEQYF. Together with reference TRBV7-2 and TRBJ2-7, the CDR3 gives the full variable domain: GAGVSQSPSNKVTEKGKDVELRCDPISGHTALYWYRQSLGQGLEFLIYFQGNSAPDKSGLPSDRFSAERTGGSVSTLTIQRTQQEDSAVYLCASSLERFSYEQYFGPGTRLTVT.

This clonotype was picked up many times. The chain couples TRBV5-1 to TRBJ2-3; D remains unclear. The CDR3 has 14 residues. V was cut by 0 bases and J by 2 bases, with 7 bases left in between. Germline CDR1 and CDR2: SGHRS and YFSETQ. CDR3 region: CASSLGHNTDTQYF. DNA for the CDR3: TGCGCCAGCAGCTTGGGTCACAACACAGATACGCAGTATTTT.

This clonotype was counted at least ten times. The chain combines TRBV12-3 or TRBV12-4 with TRBJ1-2, with TRBD1 matching over 8 bases. The ends lost 4 bases at V and 4 bases at J; junction bases unmatched: 14. The CDR3 runs to 17 residues. For the CDR3, the DNA is TGTGCCAGCAGTTCCCGAGGGAGGACAGGGCCTTTCTATGGCTACACCTTC. This translates into CASSSRGRTGPFYGYTF.